A single sample gave rise to the 23 T cell receptor beta chains below, sequenced in a study of T cell repertoires in cytomegalovirus infection. Each CDR3 protein gets one entry after TCRdb re-called the reads with MiXCR. The repertoire includes 830,000 or so distinct CDR3 sequences, 30% to 35% of them detected once, and 9.5% to 15% sits in the top ten. Their cognate antigens are unknown. The sample in question was cultured CD8+ T cells from PBMCs, obtained from culture after CMV antigen stimulation. The origin of the receptors is a human donor in good health (CMV status not recorded). Some clones in this sample may be carry-over from other donors' samples.

The chain has TRBV6-2 or TRBV6-3 and TRBJ1-5; D perhaps matches TRBD1 (5 bases). Germline-derived CDR1 and CDR2 are MNHEY and SVGEGT. V gave up 10 bases and J gave up 3 bases, with 13 bases separating them. The CDR3 has 13 amino acids. CDR3 region: CATHTGYNQPQHF. The CDR3 nucleotides read TGTGCCACGCATACAGGTTACAATCAGCCCCAGCATTTT.

The table lists this clonotype with a few counts. This chain connects TRBV7-2 to TRBJ1-2; D is possibly TRBD1 (6 bases). Trimming removed 5 bases from V and 5 bases from J, with 21 bases in between. The V gene's germline CDR1 is SGHTA and CDR2 FQGNSA. This CDR3 spans 16 amino acids. CDR3 nucleotide sequence: TGTGCCAGCAGCCCCGGGGTGGGCAGGGGCCTGTATGGCTACACCTTC. Residues: CASSPGVGRGLYGYTF.

This clonotype occurred a few times. The V and J genes are TRBV27 and TRBJ1-4, with 8 bases lining up with TRBD1. The CDR3 contains 17 residues. With 3 bases clipped from V and 4 bases from J, the junction kept 10 bases outside the gene matches. In germline, CDR1 is MNHEY, CDR2 SMNVEV (reference sequence). The CDR3: CASSLLMPDRVNEKLFF. The CDR3, as DNA: TGTGCCAGCAGTTTGCTTATGCCGGACAGGGTTAATGAAAAACTGTTTTTT.

As regards this clonotype: A junction boundary mismatches the germline segment, possibly from a read error. This chain connects TRBV27 to TRBJ1-5; 8 bases are a match to TRBD1. In germline, CDR1 is MNHEY, CDR2 SMNVEV (reference sequence). The CDR3 totals 16 residues. The CDR3 DNA follows: TGTGCCAGCAGTCTATCCCGGACAGGGTTGGATCAGCCCCAGCATTTT. Translation gives CASSLSRTGLDQPQHF.

In this sample, this clonotype turned up a few times. The chain combines TRBV7-9 with TRBJ2-2; perhaps TRBD1 as D (6 bases). This CDR3 has 15 amino acids. Germline V gene lookup returns CDR1 SEHNR and CDR2 FQNEAQ (reference sequence). Trimming shortened V by 8 bases and J by 0 bases, and 13 bases separated the two germline ends. This chain's CDR3 is CASDRGQTNTGELFF. The DNA for the CDR3 is TGTGCCAGCGACCGCGGACAGACGAACACCGGGGAGCTGTTTTTT.

This clonotype came up a few times. V gene TRBV2 combines with J gene TRBJ1-1; unclear D gene. The CDR3 is made up of 12 amino acids. V lost 6 bases, J lost 3 bases, and 8 bases lay in between. Germline-derived CDR1 and CDR2 are SNHLY and FYNNEI. Written as DNA, the CDR3 is TGTGCCAGCAGATCAGAATACACTGAAGCTTTCTTT. It encodes CASRSEYTEAFF.

The chain employs TRBV7-9 and TRBJ2-7; either TRBD1 or TRBD2 may supply D (5 bases each). The CDR3 consists of 12 residues. Per the germline V gene, CDR1 is SEHNR and CDR2 is FQNEAQ (reference sequence). V was pared by 2 bases and J by 6 bases, with 8 bases between. The CDR3 nucleotides read TGTGCCAGCAGCTTACCGGGGCTCGAGCAGTACTTC. Residues: CASSLPGLEQYF. Variable domain in full (rest from reference TRBV7-9 and TRBJ2-7): DTGVSQNPRHKITKRGQNVTFRCDPISEHNRLYWYRQTLGQGPEFLTYFQNEAQLEKSRLLSDRFSAERPKGSFSTLEIQRTEQGDSAMYLCASSLPGLEQYFGPGTRLTVT.

Concerning this clonotype itself: Relative to the germline gene, one junction end is altered; a read error may explain this. The J gene is TRBJ1-1, the V gene TRBV5-5; D is uncertain. The CDR3 sequence is 11 residues long. CDR1 and CDR2 (germline): SGHKS, YYEKEE (reference sequence). The CDR3, as DNA: TGTACCAGCAGCTTGGGTACTGAAGCTTTCTTT. Amino acids: CTSSLGTEAFF.

The V gene is TRBV6-2 or TRBV6-3, the J gene TRBJ1-2; tentative D call: TRBD1 (6 bases). The germline CDR1 and CDR2 sequences are MNHEY and SVGEGT. The CDR3 is made up of 17 amino acids. Trimming took 5 bases from V and 2 from J, leaving 21 bases between them. The CDR3 DNA reads as TGTGCCAGCAGTCGACGGCCAGGGGTAGAGATGAACTATGGCTACACCTTC. Protein product: CASSRRPGVEMNYGYTF.

On this clonotype: It may be a read error: a sequence one base away is much more abundant. V is TRBV7-9 and J is TRBJ2-1, with 7 bases identical to TRBD1. With 4 bases clipped from V and 4 bases from J, the junction kept 10 bases outside the gene matches. The CDR3 loop spans 16 amino acids. Germline V lookup: CDR1 SEHNR, CDR2 FQNEAQ (reference sequence). Here the CDR3 DNA reads TGTGCCAGCAGCTCATCGGGACAGTCCATTTACAATGAGCAGTTCTTC. Translating gives CASSSSGQSIYNEQFF.

Written as DNA, the CDR3 is TGTGCCAGCAGCTTAAGATCGGGGCAGGATCAGCCCCAGCATTTT. Its protein is CASSLRSGQDQPQHF. The V call is TRBV11-2, the J call TRBJ1-5, with D tentatively TRBD1 (5 bases). The CDR3 is 15 residues long. Germline CDR1 SGHAT, CDR2 FQNNGV. V lost 2 bases to trimming and J lost 5 bases, with 13 bases between them.

Remarks on this clonotype: One end of the junction varies from germline; a read error may be responsible. The rearrangement joins TRBV28 to TRBJ1-6; a weak D match, TRBD1 (6 bases). The V gene's germline CDR1 is MDHEN and CDR2 SYDVKM. This CDR3 is 13 amino acids long. This CDR3 reads CASSLFRDILGFF. For the CDR3, the DNA is TGTGCCAGCAGTCTCTTCCGGGACATCCTTGGATTCTTT.

This clonotype was seen repeatedly, ten times or more. The chain couples TRBV7-8 to TRBJ1-1, with no clear D. Per the germline V gene, CDR1 is SGHVS and CDR2 is FQNEAQ. Trimming removed 11 bases at V and 4 bases at J, with 14 bases between. The CDR3 is made up of 12 amino acids. This chain's CDR3 is CAAESRSTEAFF. The CDR3 nucleotides read TGTGCCGCCGAGAGTCGAAGCACTGAAGCTTTCTTT.

The V gene is TRBV20-1, the J gene TRBJ2-6, with D possibly TRBD2 on 5 matching bases. The length of the CDR3 is 14 residues. Germline CDR1 and CDR2: DFQATT and SNEGSKA (reference sequence). V was cut by 3 bases and J by 5 bases, with 11 bases left in between. CDR3 residues: CSASRLSRANVLTF. The DNA for the CDR3 is TGCAGTGCTAGCCGACTATCCCGGGCCAACGTCCTGACTTTC.

The chain uses TRBV4-1 and TRBJ2-1; 8 positions match TRBD2. J was trimmed by 0 bases and V by 2 bases; bases with no gene match: 3. CDR1 and CDR2 (germline): MGHRA, YSYEKL. The CDR3 consists of 16 residues. The CDR3 is CASSQNSGVSYNEQFF. The CDR3 region has the DNA TGCGCCAGCAGCCAAAATAGCGGGGTCTCCTACAATGAGCAGTTCTTC.

The chain recombines TRBV29-1 with TRBJ1-1; maybe TRBD1 (5 bases). The germline gives CDR1 SQVTM, CDR2 ANQGSEA. Trimming took off 6 bases at V and 6 bases at J, with 17 bases between the two ends. This CDR3 has 13 amino acids. CDR3 coding DNA: TGCAGCGTCGCCGGGACGGCCCAGGCTGAAGCTTTCTTT. It specifies CSVAGTAQAEAFF.

This clonotype was counted between two and nine times. The gene calls are TRBV27 and TRBJ1-6, with 7 bases fitting TRBD1. V was pared by 7 bases and J by 8 bases, with 8 bases of the junction left unmatched. Per the germline V gene, CDR1 is MNHEY and CDR2 is SMNVEV (reference sequence). The CDR3 loop spans 14 amino acids. The CDR3: CASKRQGEYSPLHF. CDR3 nucleotides: TGTGCCAGCAAAAGGCAGGGGGAATATTCACCCCTCCACTTT.

V is TRBV9 and J is TRBJ2-7, with D tentatively TRBD1 (6 bases). The CDR3 has 14 residues. V was clipped by 0 bases and J by 5 bases, with 12 bases between them. Germline V CDR1 and CDR2: SGDLS, YYNGEE. In nucleotides, the CDR3 is TGTGCCAGCAGCGTAGGGCAGGGGATCCACGAGCAGTACTTC. Protein sequence: CASSVGQGIHEQYF.

This clonotype turned up a few times. The chain carries TRBV7-6 and TRBJ1-4; D remains unclear. The length of the CDR3 is 14 residues. V was clipped by 2 bases and J by 3 bases, with 7 bases between them. The germline gives CDR1 SGHVS, CDR2 FNYEAQ. The CDR3 DNA follows: TGTGCCAGCAGCTTAAAGCAGTCTAATGAAAAACTGTTTTTT. This translates into CASSLKQSNEKLFF.

This rearrangement joins TRBV4-1 to TRBJ2-7; D remains ambiguous. V was shortened by 3 bases and J by 2 bases, with 11 bases between the two germline ends. This CDR3 comprises 14 residues. Germline values: CDR1 MGHRA, CDR2 YSYEKL. As DNA, the CDR3 is TGCGCCAGCAGCCACTCAGGTGCTCCCTACGAGCAGTACTTC. Encoded protein: CASSHSGAPYEQYF.

The CDR3 is CASSQWGRGDYGYTF. In DNA, the CDR3 is TGCGCCAGCAGCCAATGGGGGAGGGGGGACTATGGCTACACCTTC. The gene calls are TRBV4-3 and TRBJ1-2; a possible D gene is TRBD1 (6 bases). CDR3 length equals 15 residues. Trimming took off 2 bases at V and 3 bases at J, with 13 bases between the two ends. Germline CDR1 is LGHNA and CDR2 is YSLEER.

The chain uses TRBV9 and TRBJ2-5; the D is unclear. V dropped 3 bases and J dropped 5 bases, with 17 bases sitting between them. Looked up from germline, CDR1 is SGDLS and CDR2 is YYNGEE. The CDR3 runs 15 residues. The CDR3 protein is CASSGPRAPRETQYF. Here the CDR3 DNA reads TGTGCCAGCAGCGGGCCCCGGGCCCCGCGGGAGACCCAGTACTTC.

The chain recombines TRBV4-3 with TRBJ2-3; TRBD1 matches 9 bases. Germline CDR1 LGHNA, CDR2 YSLEER. CDR3 length equals 16 residues. The V and J ends lost 3 bases and 0 bases, in that order; junction bases with no gene match: 4. CDR3 bases: TGCGCCAGCAGCCAGATGACAGGGGGAAGCACAGATACGCAGTATTTT. Translation gives CASSQMTGGSTDTQYF.